Listed here are 8 T cell receptor beta chains from one sample, sequenced in a study of blood T cell repertoires in COVID-19. TCRdb's copy holds only in-frame clones and misses some; the assay was immunoSEQ multiplex PCR. This table holds 70,000 to 80,000 clones, approximately 87% found once. Sequences were obtained from peripheral blood. The receptors shown here come from a man aged 80 or over in a cohort sampled during active COVID-19.

The chain carries TRBV19 and TRBJ2-7; maybe TRBD2 (5 bases). CDR3 length equals 12 residues. Trimming removed 10 bases from V and 1 base from J, with 11 bases in between. Germline CDR1 and CDR2: LNHDA and SQIVND (reference sequence). In nucleotides, the CDR3 is TGTGCCACCCGACGGGATTCCTACGAGCAGTACTTC. Protein product: CATRRDSYEQYF.

This chain connects TRBV27 to TRBJ2-1, with 13 nucleotides matching TRBD2. This CDR3 has 15 amino acids. J was trimmed by 5 bases and V by 4 bases; bases with no gene match: 2. Germline V gene sequence: CDR1 MNHEY, CDR2 SMNVEV (reference sequence). CDR3 coding DNA: TGTGCCAGCAGTTCACTAGCGGGGGGGGACAATGAGCAGTTCTTC. Translated, it gives CASSSLAGGDNEQFF.

The genes are TRBV18 and TRBJ1-5; D not resolved. The CDR3 loop spans 13 amino acids. The germline CDR1 and CDR2 sequences are KGHSH and LQKENI. Trimming left V 3 bases short and J 9 bases short, with 12 bases between. The CDR3 here is CASSPGVPGPQHF. The DNA for the CDR3 is TGTGCCAGCTCACCCGGAGTCCCGGGGCCCCAGCATTTT.

This clone showed up just a few times. V gene TRBV21-1 combines with J gene TRBJ2-7; the DNA was not used to check the table's D call, TRBD1. TRBV21-1 is deemed a pseudogene. The CDR3 covers 16 residues. The CDR3 bases are TGTGCCAGCAGCAAACAGGGGGGCATATGTATGAGCGAGCAGTACTTC. This codes for CASSKQGGICMSEQYF.

This clone appeared a few times. The chain links TRBV4-3 to TRBJ1-2, with D unclear. CDR1 is LGHNA, CDR2 YSLEER, per germline. CDR3 length equals 16 residues. Trimming took 0 bases from V and 1 from J, leaving 12 bases between them. CDR3 protein: CASSQDRNSVNYGYTF. CDR3 coding DNA: TGCGCCAGCAGCCAAGATCGTAATTCGGTTAACTATGGCTACACCTTC.

V is TRBV5-5 and J is TRBJ1-6; 9 bases are shared with TRBD1. This CDR3 spans 15 amino acids. After removal of 4 bases from V and 7 bases from J, the junction contained 6 bases not matched to a gene. From germline, CDR1 is SGHKS and CDR2 YYEKEE (reference sequence). CDR3 coding DNA: TGTGCCAGCAGCCCGGGGGACAGGGTCAATTCACCCCTCCACTTT. Translating it yields CASSPGDRVNSPLHF.

The chain employs TRBV18 and TRBJ2-5; TRBD2 agrees at 14 bases. Per the germline V gene, CDR1 is KGHSH and CDR2 is LQKENI. The V gene end was trimmed by 3 bases and the J gene end by 4 bases; junction bases not matched to a gene: 4. The CDR3 is made up of 16 amino acids. The CDR3 nucleotides are TGTGCCAGCTCACCTGCAGGACTAGCGGGGGGAGAGACCCAGTACTTC. Translated, it gives CASSPAGLAGGETQYF.

The chain has TRBV18 and TRBJ2-7, with 7 bases fitting TRBD1. The CDR3 loop spans 15 amino acids. CDR1 and CDR2 from the germline V gene are KGHSH and LQKENI. With V trimmed by 1 base and J by 3 bases, 6 bases remained unmatched. In nucleotides, the CDR3 is TGTGCCAGCTCACCACGGACAGGCCAGAACTACGAGCAGTACTTC. It codes for CASSPRTGQNYEQYF.